These 7 T cell receptor beta chains share one sample of origin, sequenced in a study of blood T cells in healthy people across ages (dated by TCRdb to the mid-2010s). Library preparation employed 5' RACE. Sequencing was carried out with an Illumina HiSeq 2500. A second PCR of about 6 to 12 cycles was run with a J-beta primer mix and a sample-barcoded 5' primer. TCRdb passed the public sequencing reads through fastp at Q25 and MiXCR, retaining productive beta sequences. All rows with the same CDR3 protein become a single entry with the most common DNA and genes. Across this sample there are around 780,000 distinct CDR3 sequences, with about a quarter seen only once. The ten largest clones add up to 3% of the sample. These data were also reused for a study on T cells of mothers and their children.

The sample comprised blood. The receptors stem from a boy aged 5-17 years in good health.

This clonotype has only a few counts. The J gene is TRBJ2-5, the V gene TRBV6-7, with TRBD1 identical over 7 bases. The DNA end lines up better with TRBJ2-7; the J call may be wrong. TRBV6-7 is treated as an ORF (open reading frame) with a function not yet certain. This CDR3 has 14 residues. DNA for the CDR3: TGTGCCAGCAGCAGCGGACAGGTCGCCGACGAGCAGTACTTC. Encoded protein: CASSSGQVADEQYF.

The V call is TRBV12-3 or TRBV12-4, the J call TRBJ2-7; D gene uncertain. Trimming pared 1 base from V and 7 bases from J, leaving 14 bases between. The CDR3 extends over 14 amino acids. This CDR3 reads CASSLELRFREQYF. The CDR3 DNA sequence: TGTGCCAGCAGTTTAGAGTTACGTTTTCGAGAGCAGTACTTC.

The table lists this clonotype with a few counts. The V gene is TRBV30, the J gene TRBJ1-1, with 7 bases identical to TRBD1. Germline assignment: CDR1 GTSNPN and CDR2 SVGIG (reference sequence). CDR3 size: 16 residues. Trimming took 2 bases from V and 1 from J; bases not matched to a gene: 10. The CDR3 nucleotides are TGTGCCTGGAGTCGTTCGGGACAGCCGGCGAACACTGAAGCTTTCTTT. Amino acids: CAWSRSGQPANTEAFF. The full variable domain, completed using reference TRBV30 and TRBJ1-1, is SQTIHQWPATLVQPVGSPLSLECTVEGTSNPNLYWYRQAAGRGLQLLFYSVGIGQISSEVPQNLSASRPQDRQFILSSKKLLLSDSGFYLCAWSRSGQPANTEAFFGQGTRLTVV.

This sequence joins TRBV9 and TRBJ1-6, with D possibly matching TRBD1 (5 bases). The CDR3 extends over 16 amino acids. Germline loops: CDR1 SGDLS, CDR2 YYNGEE. V was cut by 4 bases and J by 7 bases, with 18 bases left in between. The CDR3 sequence is CASSSRIGGRNSPLHF. Written as DNA, the CDR3 is TGTGCCAGCAGCTCCCGGATCGGGGGTAGGAATTCACCCCTCCACTTT.

This clonotype was seen a single time. V gene TRBV5-1 combines with J gene TRBJ1-1; D is uncertain. Germline-derived CDR1 and CDR2 are SGHRS and YFSETQ. Trimming left V 0 bases short and J 3 bases short, with 12 bases between. The CDR3 sequence is 15 residues long. This CDR3 reads CASSLETPPDTEAFF. Written as DNA, the CDR3 is TGCGCCAGCAGCTTGGAGACACCCCCCGACACTGAAGCTTTCTTT.

The chain combines TRBV12-3 or TRBV12-4 with TRBJ2-7; D is possibly TRBD1 or TRBD2 (5 bases each). This CDR3 has 14 amino acids. V lost 5 bases and J lost 3, with 14 bases in between. The CDR3 nucleotides are TGTGCCAGCAGTCCCGGGACCGGATACTACGAGCAGTACTTC. Translated, it gives CASSPGTGYYEQYF.

This CDR3 is CASSIARDGTYEQYF. The CDR3 DNA follows: TGTGCCAGCAGTATTGCCCGGGACGGGACCTACGAGCAGTACTTC. The chain links TRBV28 to TRBJ2-7; D tentatively fits TRBD1 or TRBD2 (5 bases each). V was clipped by 5 bases and J by 2 bases, with 16 bases between them. This CDR3 has 15 amino acids. From germline, CDR1 is MDHEN and CDR2 SYDVKM.